The TCR beta chain under discussion was sequenced for a study of radiotherapy plus CTLA-4 blockade in lung cancer. Germline assignment: CDR1 MNHEY and CDR2 SMNVEV (reference sequence). The V end was cut by 3 bases, the J end by 7 bases, with 10 bases between. CDR3 length: 12 amino acids. Assay used: immunoSEQ multiplex PCR; TCRdb lists only in-frame clones, some missing. This table holds 70,000 to 90,000 clones, around nine tenths found once. The chain joins TRBV27 to TRBJ2-7, with D tentatively TRBD1 or TRBD2 (5 bases each). This TCR was sampled from a human donor with non-small cell lung cancer who had stable disease on radiotherapy plus ipilimumab. The material was peripheral blood, obtained from a patient treated with radiotherapy plus ipilimumab. This chain's CDR3 is CASSFNGGEQYF. CDR3 sequence (DNA): TGTGCCAGCAGTTTTAATGGGGGAGAGCAGTACTTC.